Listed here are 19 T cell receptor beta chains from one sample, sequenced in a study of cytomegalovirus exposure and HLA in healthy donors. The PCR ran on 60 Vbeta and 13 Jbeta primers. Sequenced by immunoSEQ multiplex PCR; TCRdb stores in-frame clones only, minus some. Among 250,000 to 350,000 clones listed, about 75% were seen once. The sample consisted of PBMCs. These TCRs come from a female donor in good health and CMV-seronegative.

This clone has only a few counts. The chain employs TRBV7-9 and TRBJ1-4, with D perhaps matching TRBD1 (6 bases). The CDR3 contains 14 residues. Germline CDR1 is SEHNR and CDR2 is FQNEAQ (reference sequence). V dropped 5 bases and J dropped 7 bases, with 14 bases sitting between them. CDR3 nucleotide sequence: TGTGCCAGCAGCCAGACAGGAGGACTTGAAAAACTGTTTTTT. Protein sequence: CASSQTGGLEKLFF.

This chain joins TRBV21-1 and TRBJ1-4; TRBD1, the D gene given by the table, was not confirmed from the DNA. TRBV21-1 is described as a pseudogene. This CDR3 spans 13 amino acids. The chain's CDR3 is CASSKGDTYRTRF. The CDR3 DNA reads TGTGCCAGCAGCAAAGGGGACACCTACCGAACCCGCTTT.

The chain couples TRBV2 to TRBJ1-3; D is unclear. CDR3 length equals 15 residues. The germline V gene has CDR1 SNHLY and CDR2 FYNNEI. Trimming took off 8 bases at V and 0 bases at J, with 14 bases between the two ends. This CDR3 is CASLEALYSGNTIYF. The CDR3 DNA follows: TGTGCCAGCCTAGAAGCCCTTTACTCTGGAAACACCATATATTTT.

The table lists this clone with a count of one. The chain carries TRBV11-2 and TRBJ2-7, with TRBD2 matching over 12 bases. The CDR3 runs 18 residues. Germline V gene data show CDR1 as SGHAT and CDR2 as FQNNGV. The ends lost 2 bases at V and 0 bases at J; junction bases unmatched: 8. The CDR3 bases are TGTGCCAGCAGCTTAATCCGATCGACTAGCGGGAGCTCCTACGAGCAGTACTTC. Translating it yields CASSLIRSTSGSSYEQYF.

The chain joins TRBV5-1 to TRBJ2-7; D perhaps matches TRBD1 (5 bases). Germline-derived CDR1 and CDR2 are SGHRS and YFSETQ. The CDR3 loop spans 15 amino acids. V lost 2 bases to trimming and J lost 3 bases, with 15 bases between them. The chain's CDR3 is CASSLLTTASYEQYF. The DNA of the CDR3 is TGCGCCAGCAGCTTACTAACGACAGCAAGCTACGAGCAGTACTTC.

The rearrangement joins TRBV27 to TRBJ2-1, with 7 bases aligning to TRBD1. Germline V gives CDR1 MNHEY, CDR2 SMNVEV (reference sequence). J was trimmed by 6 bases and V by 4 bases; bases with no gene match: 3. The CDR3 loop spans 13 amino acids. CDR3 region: CASSYRQGNEQFF. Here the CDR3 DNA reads TGTGCCAGCAGTTATCGACAGGGCAATGAGCAGTTCTTC.

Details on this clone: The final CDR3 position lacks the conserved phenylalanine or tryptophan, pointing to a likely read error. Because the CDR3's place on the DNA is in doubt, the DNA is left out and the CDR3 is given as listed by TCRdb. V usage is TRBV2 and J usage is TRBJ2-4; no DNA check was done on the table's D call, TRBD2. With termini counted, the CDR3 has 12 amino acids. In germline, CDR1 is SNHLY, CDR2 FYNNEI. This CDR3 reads CASSDSGLSIGL.

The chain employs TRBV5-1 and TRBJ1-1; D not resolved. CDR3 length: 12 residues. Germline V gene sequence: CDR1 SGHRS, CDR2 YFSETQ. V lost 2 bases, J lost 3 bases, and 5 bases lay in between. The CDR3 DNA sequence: TGCGCCAGCAGCTTCTCCCACACTGAAGCTTTCTTT. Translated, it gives CASSFSHTEAFF.

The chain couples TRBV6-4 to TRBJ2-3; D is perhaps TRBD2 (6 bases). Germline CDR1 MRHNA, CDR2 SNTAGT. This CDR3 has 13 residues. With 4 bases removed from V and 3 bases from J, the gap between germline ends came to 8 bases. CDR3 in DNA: TGTGCCAGCAGTGCCGGAGGGACAGATACGCAGTATTTT. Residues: CASSAGGTDTQYF.

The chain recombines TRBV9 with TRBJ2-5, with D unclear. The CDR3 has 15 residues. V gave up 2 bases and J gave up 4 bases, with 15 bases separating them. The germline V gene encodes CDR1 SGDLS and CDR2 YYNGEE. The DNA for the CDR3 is TGTGCCAGCAGCGTGAGTCCGACATCGCCAGAGACCCAGTACTTC. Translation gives CASSVSPTSPETQYF. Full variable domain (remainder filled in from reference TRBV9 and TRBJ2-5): DSGVTQTPKHLITATGQRVTLRCSPRSGDLSVYWYQQSLDQGLQFLIQYYNGEERAKGNILERFSAQQFPDLHSELNLSSLELGDSALYFCASSVSPTSPETQYFGPGTRLLVL.

CDR3 DNA sequence: TGTGCCAGCAGCTTAGATCCATCCGGGGATGAAAAACTGTTTTTT. Translation: CASSLDPSGDEKLFF. This rearrangement joins TRBV7-9 to TRBJ1-4, with unresolved D. V was shortened by 1 base and J by 6 bases, with 12 bases between the two germline ends. CDR1 is SEHNR, CDR2 FQNEAQ, per germline (reference sequence). This CDR3 is built from 15 residues.

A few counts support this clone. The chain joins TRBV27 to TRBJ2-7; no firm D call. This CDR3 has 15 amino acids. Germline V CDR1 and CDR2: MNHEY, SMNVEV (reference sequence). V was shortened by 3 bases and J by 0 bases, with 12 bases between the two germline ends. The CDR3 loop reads CASSFSASSSYEQYF. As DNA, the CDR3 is TGTGCCAGCAGTTTTTCTGCGTCAAGCTCCTACGAGCAGTACTTC.

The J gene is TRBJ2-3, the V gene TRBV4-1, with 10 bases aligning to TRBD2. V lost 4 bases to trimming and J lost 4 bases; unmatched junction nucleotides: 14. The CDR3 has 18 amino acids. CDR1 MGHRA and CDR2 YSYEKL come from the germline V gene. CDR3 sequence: CASSPEAAGLAGADTQYF. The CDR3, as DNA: TGCGCCAGCAGCCCCGAAGCTGCCGGGCTAGCGGGAGCAGATACGCAGTATTTT.

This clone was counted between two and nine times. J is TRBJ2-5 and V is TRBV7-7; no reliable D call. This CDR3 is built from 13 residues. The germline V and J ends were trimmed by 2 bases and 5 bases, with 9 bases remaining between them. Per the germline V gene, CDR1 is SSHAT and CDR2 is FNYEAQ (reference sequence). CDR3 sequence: CASSLNRKETQYF. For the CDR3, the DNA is TGTGCCAGCAGCTTAAACAGAAAGGAGACCCAGTACTTC.

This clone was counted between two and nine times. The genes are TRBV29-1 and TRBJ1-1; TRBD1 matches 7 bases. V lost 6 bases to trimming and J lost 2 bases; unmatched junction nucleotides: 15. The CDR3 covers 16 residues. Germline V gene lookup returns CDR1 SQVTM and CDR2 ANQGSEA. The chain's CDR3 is CSVDLDRDFPNTEAFF. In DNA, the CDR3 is TGCAGCGTGGATCTTGACAGGGACTTCCCTAACACTGAAGCTTTCTTT. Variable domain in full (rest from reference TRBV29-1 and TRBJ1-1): SAVISQKPSRDICQRGTSLTIQCQVDSQVTMMFWYRQQPGQSLTLIATANQGSEATYESGFVIDKFPISRPNLTFSTLTVSNMSPEDSSIYLCSVDLDRDFPNTEAFFGQGTRLTVV.

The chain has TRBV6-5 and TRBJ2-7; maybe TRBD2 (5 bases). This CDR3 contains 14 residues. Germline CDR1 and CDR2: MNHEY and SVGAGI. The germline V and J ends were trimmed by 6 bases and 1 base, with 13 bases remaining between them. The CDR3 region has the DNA TGTGCCAGCAGCCAAACAGCGGTTTCCTACGAGCAGTACTTC. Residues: CASSQTAVSYEQYF.

CDR3 nucleotides: TGTGCCAGCAGTTACGTCCCGACAGAAGTGGCGAGCGGGGAGCTGTTTTTT. This gives the protein CASSYVPTEVASGELFF. V usage is TRBV28 and J usage is TRBJ2-2; TRBD1 is a possible D gene (5 bases). V was pared by 4 bases and J by 7 bases, with 22 bases between. The CDR3 totals 17 residues. The germline V gene has CDR1 MDHEN and CDR2 SYDVKM.

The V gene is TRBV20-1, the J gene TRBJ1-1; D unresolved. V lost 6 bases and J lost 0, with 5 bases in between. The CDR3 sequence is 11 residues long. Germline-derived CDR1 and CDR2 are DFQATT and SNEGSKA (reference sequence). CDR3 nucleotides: TGCAGTGCCTCGGTGAACACTGAAGCTTTCTTT. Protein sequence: CSASVNTEAFF.

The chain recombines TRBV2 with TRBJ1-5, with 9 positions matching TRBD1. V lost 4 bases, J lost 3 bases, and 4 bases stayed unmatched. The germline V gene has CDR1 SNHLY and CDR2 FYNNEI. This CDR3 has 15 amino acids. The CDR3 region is CASSVGTGNNQPQHF. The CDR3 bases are TGTGCCAGCAGTGTGGGGACAGGGAACAATCAGCCCCAGCATTTT. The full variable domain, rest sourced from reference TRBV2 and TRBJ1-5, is EPEVTQTPSHQVTQMGQEVILRCVPISNHLYFYWYRQILGQKVEFLVSFYNNEISEKSEIFDDQFSVERPDGSNFTLKIRSTKLEDSAMYFCASSVGTGNNQPQHFGDGTRLSIL.